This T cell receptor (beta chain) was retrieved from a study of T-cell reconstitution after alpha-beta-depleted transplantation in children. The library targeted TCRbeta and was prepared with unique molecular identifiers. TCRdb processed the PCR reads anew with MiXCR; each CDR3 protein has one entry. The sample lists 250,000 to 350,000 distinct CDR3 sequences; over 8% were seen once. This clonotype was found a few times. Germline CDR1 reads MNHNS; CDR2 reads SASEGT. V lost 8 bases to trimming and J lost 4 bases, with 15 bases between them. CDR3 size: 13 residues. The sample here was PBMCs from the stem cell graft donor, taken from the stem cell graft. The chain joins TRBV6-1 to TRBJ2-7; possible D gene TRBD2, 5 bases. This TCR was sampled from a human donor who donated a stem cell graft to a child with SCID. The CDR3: CASARGSGYEQYF. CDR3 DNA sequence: TGTGCCAGCGCGCGAGGGTCCGGGTACGAGCAGTACTTC.